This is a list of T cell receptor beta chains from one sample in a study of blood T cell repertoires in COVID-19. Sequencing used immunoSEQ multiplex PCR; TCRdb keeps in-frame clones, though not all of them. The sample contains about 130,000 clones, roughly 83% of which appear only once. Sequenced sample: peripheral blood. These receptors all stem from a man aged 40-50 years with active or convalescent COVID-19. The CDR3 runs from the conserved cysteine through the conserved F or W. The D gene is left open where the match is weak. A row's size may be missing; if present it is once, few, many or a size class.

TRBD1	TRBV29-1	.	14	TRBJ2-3	TGCAGCGAGCAGGGGGCAACTAGCACAGATACGCAGTATTTT	CSEQGATSTDTQYF
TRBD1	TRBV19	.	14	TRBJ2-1	TGTGCCAGTAGTCAAAGGGGGCCGGGGAATGAGCAGTTCTTC	CASSQRGPGNEQFF
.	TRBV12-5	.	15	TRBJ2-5	TGTGCTAGTGGTCCAAGAGAGGGGGACCAAGAGACCCAGTACTTC	CASGPREGDQETQYF
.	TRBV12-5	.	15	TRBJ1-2	TGTGCTAGTGGTTTGGACAGACGGGGTAACTATGGCTACACCTTC	CASGLDRRGNYGYTF
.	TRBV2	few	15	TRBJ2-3	TGTGCCAGCAGTGAGTTGCGGATCTACACAGATACGCAGTATTTT	CASSELRIYTDTQYF
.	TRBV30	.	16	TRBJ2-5	TGTGCCTGGAGTGCCGCCCTACAGCAGGCTCAAGAGACCCAGTACTTC	CAWSAALQQAQETQYF
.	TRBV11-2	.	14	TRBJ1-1	TGTGCCAGCAGCTCACAGGGTTGGAGTACTGAAGCTTTCTTT	CASSSQGWSTEAFF
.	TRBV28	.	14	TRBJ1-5	TGTGCCAGCAATTCTAGGGGGAGGGTGGGCCCCCAGCATTTT	CASNSRGRVGPQHF
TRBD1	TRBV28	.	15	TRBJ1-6	TGTGCCAGCAGTCCAGCGACAGGGGGCAATTCACCCCTCCACTTT	CASSPATGGNSPLHF
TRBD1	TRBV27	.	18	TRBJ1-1	TGTGCCAGCAGTATACAACTGGCGGGGACAGGGGGGTTGTCTGAAGCTTTCTTT	CASSIQLAGTGGLSEAFF
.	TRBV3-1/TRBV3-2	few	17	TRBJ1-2	TGTGCCAGCAGCCAGAGCCTATGGGGGCAGGGGAACTATGGCTACACCTTC	CASSQSLWGQGNYGYTF
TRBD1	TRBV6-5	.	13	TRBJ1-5	TGTGCCAGCCGAGGGACAGTGAATCAGCCCCAGCATTTT	CASRGTVNQPQHF
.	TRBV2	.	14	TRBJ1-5	TGTGCCAGCAGATTTATGGACAGAATCCAGCCCCAGCATTTT	CASRFMDRIQPQHF
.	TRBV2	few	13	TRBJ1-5	TGTGCCAGCAGAGGAGACCGGAGGGGGCCCCAGCATTTT	CASRGDRRGPQHF
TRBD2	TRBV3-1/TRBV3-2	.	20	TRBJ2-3	TGTGCCAGCAGCCAACATTCTATGGGACTAGCACCGTCTAGCACAGATACGCAGTATTTT	CASSQHSMGLAPSSTDTQYF
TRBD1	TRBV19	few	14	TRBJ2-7	TGTGCCAGTAGTACCGACAGGGGACTGGACGAGCAGTACTTC	CASSTDRGLDEQYF
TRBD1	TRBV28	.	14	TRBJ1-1	TGTGCCAGCAGGGACTCTGACAGGGCGGAACCTGCTTTCTTT	CASRDSDRAEPAFF
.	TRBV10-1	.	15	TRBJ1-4	TGCGCCAGCAGGGCTGACAGAGACGAAAATGAAAAACTGTTTTTT	CASRADRDENEKLFF
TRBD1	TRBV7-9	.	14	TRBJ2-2	TGTGCCAGCAGCGATCGACAGGGGACCGGGGAGCTGTTTTTT	CASSDRQGTGELFF
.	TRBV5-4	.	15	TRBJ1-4	TGTGCCAGCAGCTTGAGAATGGGAGCTAATGAAAAACTGTTTTTT	CASSLRMGANEKLFF
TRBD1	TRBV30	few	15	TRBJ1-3	TGTGCCTGGAGTGTACAAGGGGGCTTGCGAAACACCATATATTTT	CAWSVQGGLRNTIYF
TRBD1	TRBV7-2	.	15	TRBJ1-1	TGTGCCAGCAGCATTGATACAGGGGGGAACACTGAAGCTTTCTTT	CASSIDTGGNTEAFF
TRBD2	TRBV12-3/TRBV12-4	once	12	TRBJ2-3	TGTGCCAGCAGGGGGGGGAGGAGGACGCAGTATTTT	CASRGGRRTQYF
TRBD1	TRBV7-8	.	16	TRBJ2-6	TGTGCCAGCAGCATCGCTCAGGGGGCTGGGGCCAACGTCCTGACTTTC	CASSIAQGAGANVLTF
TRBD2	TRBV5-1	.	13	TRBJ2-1	TGCGCCAGCAGCTCCGGACTAGACGATGAGCAGTTCTTC	CASSSGLDDEQFF
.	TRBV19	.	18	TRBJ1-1	TGTGCCAGTAGCCACAATGTGGGCACCAAAGGGGTGAACACTGAAGCTTTCTTT	CASSHNVGTKGVNTEAFF
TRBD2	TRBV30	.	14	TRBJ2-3	TGTGCCTGGAGTTTTGGGGAGGGCCTGGATACGCAGTATTTT	CAWSFGEGLDTQYF
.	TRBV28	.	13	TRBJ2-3	TGTGCCAGCACCCCCTCTCGAGCAGATACGCAGTATTTT	CASTPSRADTQYF
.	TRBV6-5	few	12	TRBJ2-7	TGTGCCAGCATCGGAGATTTTTACGAGCAGTACTTC	CASIGDFYEQYF
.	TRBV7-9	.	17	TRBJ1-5	TGTGCCAGCAGCCAATCCACAGGGATACGGGTCAATCAGCCCCAGCATTTT	CASSQSTGIRVNQPQHF
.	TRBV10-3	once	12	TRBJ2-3	TGTGCCACCGCTATATCCGGAGATACGCAGTATTTT	CATAISGDTQYF
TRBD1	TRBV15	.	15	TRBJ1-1	TGTGCCACCAGCGGAAGAGACAGGGCGAACACTGAAGCTTTCTTT	CATSGRDRANTEAFF
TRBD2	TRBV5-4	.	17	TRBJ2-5	TGTGCCAGCAGCTTACTAGCGGGAGAAGGGGTCCAAGAGACCCAGTACTTC	CASSLLAGEGVQETQYF
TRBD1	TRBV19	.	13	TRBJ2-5	TGTGCCAGTAGTACAGGACAGGACGGGACCCAGTACTTC	CASSTGQDGTQYF
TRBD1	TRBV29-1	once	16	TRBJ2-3	TGCAGCGTTGAAGATCGGATGACAGGGACCACAGATACGCAGTATTTT	CSVEDRMTGTTDTQYF
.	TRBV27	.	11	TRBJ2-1	TGTGCCAGCAGATCCTCCAATGAGCAGTTCTTC	CASRSSNEQFF
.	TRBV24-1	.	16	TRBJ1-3	TGTGCCACCAGTGATTCCTCCGGAAGAGCGCAAAACACCATATATTTT	CATSDSSGRAQNTIYF
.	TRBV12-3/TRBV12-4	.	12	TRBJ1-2	TGTGCCAGCAGTGCGCCAGGGGTGGGCTACACCTTC	CASSAPGVGYTF
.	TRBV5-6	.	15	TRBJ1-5	TGTGCCAGCAGCTTGGGCGGAAATGGAGTTCAGCCCCAGCATTTT	CASSLGGNGVQPQHF
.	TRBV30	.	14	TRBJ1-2	TGTGCCTGGTCCCCTCAGGTCGGATCCGATGGCTACACCTTC	CAWSPQVGSDGYTF
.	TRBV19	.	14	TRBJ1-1	TGTGCCAGTAGTGTTACGGGGGGGGACACTGAAGCTTTCTTT	CASSVTGGDTEAFF
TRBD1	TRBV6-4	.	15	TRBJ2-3	TGTGCCAGCAGGGGACAGGGCCTTACGGCCATTACGCAGTATTTT	CASRGQGLTAITQYF
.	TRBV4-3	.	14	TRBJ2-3	TGCGCCAGCAGCCTAGCTTCTAGCACAGATACGCAGTATTTT	CASSLASSTDTQYF
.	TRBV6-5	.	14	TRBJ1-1	TGTGCCAGCAGGGACATTAACTTGAACACTGAAGCTTTCTTT	CASRDINLNTEAFF
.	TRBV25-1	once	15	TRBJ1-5	TGTGCCAGCAGTGACTCAGAGAAACTAAATCAGCCCCAGCATTTT	CASSDSEKLNQPQHF
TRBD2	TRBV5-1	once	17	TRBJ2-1	TGCGCCAGCAGCTTGAAACTAGCGGGAGGGTCCTACAATGAGCAGTTCTTC	CASSLKLAGGSYNEQFF
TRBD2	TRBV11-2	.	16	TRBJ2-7	TGTGCCAGCAGCTTACCCCGGACTAGCGGGAGCGTCGAGCAGTACTTC	CASSLPRTSGSVEQYF
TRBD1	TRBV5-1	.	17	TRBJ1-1	TGCGCCAGCAGCCTGCCCGGGACAGGGCCGATGAACACTGAAGCTTTCTTT	CASSLPGTGPMNTEAFF
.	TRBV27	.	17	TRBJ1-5	TGTGCCAGCAGCTTTAGTGGCCCCGGGGGGATCAATCAGCCCCAGCATTTT	CASSFSGPGGINQPQHF
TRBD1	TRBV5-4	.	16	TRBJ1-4	TGTGCCAGCAGCTTGGATGCCGGGACAGGAAATGAAAAACTGTTTTTT	CASSLDAGTGNEKLFF
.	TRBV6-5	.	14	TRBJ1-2	TGTGCCAGCAGTATCTCGGGGGACGCCTATGGCTACACCTTC	CASSISGDAYGYTF
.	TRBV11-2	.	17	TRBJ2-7	TGTGCCAGCAGCTTGAGGGTAACAGCGGCGGCCTCCTACGAGCAGTACTTC	CASSLRVTAAASYEQYF